Below, 21 T cell receptor beta chains from the same sample are listed, as sequenced in a study of T-cell reconstitution after alpha-beta-depleted transplantation in children. Unique molecular identifiers were incorporated during preparation of the TCRbeta library. TCRdb re-derived calls from the PCR reads in MiXCR, one entry per CDR3 protein. This sample has about 610,000 distinct CDR3 sequences, with approximately 10% found just once. Source: PBMCs from the stem cell graft donor, taken from the stem cell graft. These receptors originate from a human donor who donated a stem cell graft to a child with acute myeloid leukemia.

This clonotype was counted a few times. The gene calls are TRBV9 and TRBJ1-6, with D possibly TRBD1 on 5 matching bases. V lost 4 bases, J lost 14 bases, and 16 bases lay in between. This CDR3 has 13 amino acids. CDR1 and CDR2 (germline): SGDLS, YYNGEE. CDR3 DNA sequence: TGTGCCAGCAGCCCCGAGATCCGGGGCGCCCTCCACTTT. Protein product: CASSPEIRGALHF.

The sample holds many counts of this clonotype. The chain links TRBV7-2 to TRBJ2-7; D is perhaps TRBD2 (5 bases). CDR3 length equals 14 residues. CDR1 is SGHTA, CDR2 FQGNSA, per germline. Trimming took 4 bases from V and 3 from J, leaving 13 bases between them. CDR3 in DNA: TGTGCCAGCAGCTGGTCTAGAGAGGGCTACGAGCAGTACTTC. Translating it yields CASSWSREGYEQYF.

The chain has TRBV18 and TRBJ2-3; D uncertain. Germline V CDR1 and CDR2: KGHSH, LQKENI. This CDR3 comprises 14 residues. V was pared by 7 bases and J by 2 bases, with 13 bases between. DNA for the CDR3: TGTGCCAGCTATGGTGAGCGAAACACAGATACGCAGTATTTT. Translated: CASYGERNTDTQYF.

This clonotype was picked up many times. The chain is built from TRBV20-1 and TRBJ2-7; TRBD1 agrees at 7 bases. CDR1 and CDR2 (germline): DFQATT, SNEGSKA (reference sequence). The CDR3 loop spans 15 amino acids. The V gene end was trimmed by 0 bases and the J gene end by 0 bases; junction bases not matched to a gene: 5. CDR3 DNA: TGCAGTGCTAGAGATGGTGGGACAGCCTCCTACGAGCAGTACTTC. It is translated as CSARDGGTASYEQYF.

The rearrangement joins TRBV4-3 to TRBJ2-1; D uncertain. The V gene's germline CDR1 is LGHNA and CDR2 YSLEER. The V gene lost 0 bases and the J gene lost 0 bases, with 6 bases spanning the gap. The CDR3 covers 15 residues. CDR3 DNA: TGCGCCAGCAGCCAAGAAGGGCTCTCCTACAATGAGCAGTTCTTC. It translates to CASSQEGLSYNEQFF.

This clonotype was seen a few times. The chain employs TRBV12-3 or TRBV12-4 and TRBJ1-5; TRBD1 is a possible D gene (6 bases). V lost 5 bases, J lost 2 bases, and 16 bases lay in between. The CDR3 covers 16 residues. Written as DNA, the CDR3 is TGTGCCAGCAGTCCTTGGGGGGGGCTGGGCAATCAGCCCCAGCATTTT. It specifies CASSPWGGLGNQPQHF.

V usage is TRBV7-3 and J usage is TRBJ2-3; either TRBD1 or TRBD2 may fit D (6 bases each). This CDR3 is built from 15 residues. Trimming pared 1 base from V and 2 bases from J, leaving 10 bases between. Looked up from germline, CDR1 is SGHTA and CDR2 is FQGTGA. This CDR3 is CASSLKGGNTDTQYF. The CDR3 region has the DNA TGTGCCAGCAGCTTAAAGGGGGGTAACACAGATACGCAGTATTTT. The entire variable domain, with the rest obtained from reference TRBV7-3 and TRBJ2-3, is as follows: GAGVSQTPSNKVTEKGKYVELRCDPISGHTALYWYRQSLGQGPEFLIYFQGTGAADDSGLPNDRFFAVRPEGSVSTLKIQRTERGDSAVYLCASSLKGGNTDTQYFGPGTRLTVL.

This clonotype was seen at least ten times. The chain is built from TRBV7-3 and TRBJ2-1; 9 bases are a match to TRBD2. V was pared by 2 bases and J by 4 bases, with 6 bases of the junction left unmatched. CDR1 is SGHTA and CDR2 is FQGTGA in the germline V gene. This CDR3 has 16 amino acids. CDR3 region: CASSLGRLADYNEQFF. The DNA for the CDR3 is TGTGCCAGCAGCTTAGGGAGACTAGCGGATTACAATGAGCAGTTCTTC.

This clonotype turned up a few times. The V gene is TRBV3-1, the J gene TRBJ2-7, with no clear D. V lost 4 bases and J 9 bases, leaving 19 bases between the germline ends. Germline loops: CDR1 LGHDT, CDR2 YNNKEL (reference sequence). This CDR3 region has 14 residues. The CDR3 DNA reads TGTGCCAGCAGCCTACGACCATCCGAGACCAGGCAGTACTTC. Protein sequence: CASSLRPSETRQYF.

The chain uses TRBV7-3 and TRBJ2-1, with TRBD2 matching 9 bases. V lost 2 bases to trimming and J lost 3 bases; unmatched junction nucleotides: 8. The CDR3 runs 17 residues. Germline CDR1 SGHTA, CDR2 FQGTGA. In DNA, the CDR3 is TGTGCCAGCAGCTTAGCGGGAGGGCTCCCGGGCTACAATGAGCAGTTCTTC. Translating gives CASSLAGGLPGYNEQFF.

In regard to this clonotype: A much more abundant neighbour one base away suggests this may be a read error. The chain recombines TRBV21-1 with TRBJ1-2. TRBV21-1 is listed as a pseudogene. This CDR3 contains 13 residues. The CDR3 DNA reads as TGTGCCAGCAGCCCTCGTGGGAAGGATGGCTACACCTTC. Amino acids: CASSPRGKDGYTF.

The V call is TRBV7-8, the J call TRBJ2-7, with 10 bases matching TRBD2. Germline lookup yields CDR1 SGHVS and CDR2 FQNEAQ. Germline trimming cut 5 bases from V and 0 bases from J; bases unmatched to any gene: 7. There are 16 residues in the CDR3. CDR3 residues: CASSRRASGSSYEQYF. The CDR3 DNA is TGTGCCAGCAGCCGTAGGGCTAGCGGGAGCTCCTACGAGCAGTACTTC.

This clonotype was observed a handful of times. A junction end diverges from the germline sequence, so it may reflect a read error. The V and J genes are TRBV7-7 and TRBJ1-4; the D is unclear. The germline gives CDR1 SSHAT, CDR2 FNYEAQ (reference sequence). CDR3 size: 13 residues. DNA of the CDR3: TGTGCTAGCAGCTTAGACATTAACGAAAAACTGTTTTTT. Translated, it gives CASSLDINEKLFF.

This sequence joins TRBV20-1 and TRBJ1-5; 8 bases map to TRBD1. The V segment lost 3 bases and the J segment 0 bases; nucleotides outside the gene matches: 4. CDR3 length: 15 residues. Germline lookup yields CDR1 DFQATT and CDR2 SNEGSKA (reference sequence). CDR3 region: CSARTRGLSNQPQHF. The CDR3 DNA sequence: TGCAGTGCTAGGACCAGGGGGCTTAGCAATCAGCCCCAGCATTTT.

The CDR3 nucleotides read TGCAGCGTTGAAGCGTCCATCAATGAGCAGTTCTTC. This gives the protein CSVEASINEQFF. V and J are TRBV29-1 and TRBJ2-1; no reliable D call. CDR3 size: 12 residues. Trimming pared 1 base from V and 6 bases from J, leaving 7 bases between. The germline V gene encodes CDR1 SQVTM and CDR2 ANQGSEA.

This clonotype was counted between two and nine times. This sequence joins TRBV12-3 or TRBV12-4 and TRBJ2-7, with TRBD2 matching 9 bases. The CDR3 totals 15 residues. J gave up 6 bases and V 8 bases, and 14 bases lay outside the gene matches. The CDR3 sequence is CASGYLAGEPVEQYF. The CDR3 coding sequence is TGTGCCAGCGGGTACTTAGCGGGGGAGCCGGTCGAGCAGTACTTC.

This clonotype has a count of ten or more. This chain links TRBV5-1 with TRBJ2-1; 9 positions agree with TRBD1. The CDR3 consists of 15 residues. CDR1 and CDR2 (germline): SGHRS, YFSETQ. J was trimmed by 4 bases and V by 0 bases; bases with no gene match: 2. CDR3 sequence (DNA): TGCGCCAGCAGCTTGGGGGGGACAGGGTACAATGAGCAGTTCTTC. It yields the protein CASSLGGTGYNEQFF.

There are many counts of this clonotype. This chain uses TRBV20-1 with TRBJ2-7; D is uncertain. The CDR3 runs 13 residues. CDR1 DFQATT and CDR2 SNEGSKA come from the germline V gene (reference sequence). V gave up 2 bases and J gave up 1 base, with 9 bases separating them. The CDR3 coding sequence is TGCAGTGCTAGACCGTGGAGTTCCTACGAGCAGTACTTC. Protein: CSARPWSSYEQYF.

This clonotype was found a few times. J is TRBJ2-5 and V is TRBV7-9; 7 bases align to TRBD1. Looked up from germline, CDR1 is SEHNR and CDR2 is FQNEAQ (reference sequence). V lost 0 bases to trimming and J lost 2 bases; unmatched junction nucleotides: 3. The CDR3 runs 15 residues. In nucleotides, the CDR3 is TGTGCCAGCAGCTTAGCACAGGGGACGCAAGAGACCCAGTACTTC. As protein: CASSLAQGTQETQYF. Supplemented by reference TRBV7-9 and TRBJ2-5, the full variable domain reads DTGVSQNPRHKITKRGQNVTFRCDPISEHNRLYWYRQTLGQGPEFLTYFQNEAQLEKSRLLSDRFSAERPKGSFSTLEIQRTEQGDSAMYLCASSLAQGTQETQYFGPGTRLLVL.

The chain couples TRBV6-1 to TRBJ1-3; TRBD1 aligns across 8 bases. Germline V lookup: CDR1 MNHNS, CDR2 SASEGT. V shed 5 bases, J shed 3 bases, and the junction held 6 bases outside the gene matches. The CDR3 covers 15 residues. The CDR3 DNA reads as TGTGCCAGCAGTCTTCCAGGGGGCTATGGAAACACCATATATTTT. Its protein is CASSLPGGYGNTIYF.

This clonotype came up a few times. V gene TRBV9 combines with J gene TRBJ2-1; 7 nucleotides line up with TRBD2. The CDR3 covers 17 residues. Per germline, CDR1 SGDLS and CDR2 YYNGEE. V was pared by 0 bases and J by 2 bases, with 8 bases of the junction left unmatched. The CDR3 bases are TGTGCCAGCAGCGTAGGGGGGAGCGGGATTACCTACAATGAGCAGTTCTTC. As protein: CASSVGGSGITYNEQFF.